This record concerns one TCR beta chain sequence. The data originate from a study of CD8 T cells in Susac syndrome. A quantity of about 0.5 to 1 ug RNA underwent reverse transcription using random hexamers. TCRdb passed the immunoSEQ multiplex PCR reads through MiXCR, listing each CDR3 protein once. The sample records roughly 160,000 distinct CDR3 sequences, 95% to 96% being singletons. The clonotype was recovered from a human donor with Susac syndrome. Sample: CD4+ T cells from PBMCs.

The CDR3 sequence: CASSYARMGQPQHF. The DNA of the CDR3 is TGTGCCAGCAGTTACGCAAGGATGGGCCAGCCCCAGCATTTT. V and J are TRBV6-5 and TRBJ1-5, with D unclear. V lost 2 bases and J lost 7, with 12 bases in between. This CDR3 region has 14 residues. Germline V lookup: CDR1 MNHEY, CDR2 SVGAGI.